This T cell receptor beta chain was found in a study of identical twins. Concerning this clonotype itself: Its antigen is not identified. A read error may produce the germline difference seen at one junction end.

Study results and limitations: Beta out-of-frame twin sharing showed a weaker excess. Models came in too low on out-of-frame TCR alpha sharing in monozygotic twins. Findings depended on cross-sectional statistics rather than tracking the same donors.

The germline V gene has CDR1 SQVTM and CDR2 ANQGSEA. The CDR3 consists of 14 residues. Via MiXCR, TCRdb re-called the 5' RACE reads, giving one row per CDR3 protein. The sample holds 1.5 million to 2 million distinct CDR3 sequences; less than 35% are singletons and the top ten take 0.27%. Sequencing was carried out using cord blood. The genes are TRBV29-1 and TRBJ1-2, with 10 bases fitting TRBD1. The sequence was obtained from a newborn girl in good health. The CDR3 here is CSVEVRVTGGGYIF. Here the CDR3 DNA reads TGCAGCGTTGAAGTTAGGGTGACAGGGGGCGGCTACATCTTC.